This T cell receptor beta chain was found in a study of T cell responses to AZD1222 COVID-19 vaccine. The ends lost 2 bases at V and 5 bases at J; junction bases unmatched: 9. Germline CDR1 and CDR2: SGHRS and YFSETQ. The CDR3 sequence is 15 residues long. The study's findings and limits: It was only 6 or 7 AZD1222 recipients who were seropositive at baseline. Donors were mostly white British, more females; clonal diversity possibly underestimated.

This table comes from immunoSEQ multiplex PCR, and its TCRdb copy is limited to in-frame clones, with some not included. The sample has 89,000 or so clones, approximately 86% seen once. In the case of this clone: Its antigen is not identified.

This chain links TRBV5-1 with TRBJ2-7; 8 positions agree with TRBD1. The TCR comes from an adult who received the AZD1222 COVID-19 vaccine. This sample comprised peripheral blood, obtained 28 days after the second AZD1222 dose. The CDR3 coding sequence is TGCGCCAGCAGCTTATCGGACAGGGCCAACAACGAGCAGTACTTC. This translates into CASSLSDRANNEQYF.